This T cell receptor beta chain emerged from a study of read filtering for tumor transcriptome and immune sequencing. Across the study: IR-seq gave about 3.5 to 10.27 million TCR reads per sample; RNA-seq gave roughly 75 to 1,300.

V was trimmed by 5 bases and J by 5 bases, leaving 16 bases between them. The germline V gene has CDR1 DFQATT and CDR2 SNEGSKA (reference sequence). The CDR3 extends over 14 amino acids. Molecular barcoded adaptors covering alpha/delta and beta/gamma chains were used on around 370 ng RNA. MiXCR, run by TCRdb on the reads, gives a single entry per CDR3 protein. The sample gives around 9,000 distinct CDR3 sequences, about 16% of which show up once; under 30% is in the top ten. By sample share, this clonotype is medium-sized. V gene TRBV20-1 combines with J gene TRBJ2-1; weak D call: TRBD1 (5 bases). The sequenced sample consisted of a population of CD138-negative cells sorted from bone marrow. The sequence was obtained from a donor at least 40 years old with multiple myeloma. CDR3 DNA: TGCAGTGCTTCCCCCCCGCCAGGGAACAATGAGCAGTTCTTC. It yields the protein CSASPPPGNNEQFF.